This T cell receptor beta chain is drawn from a study of shared clonotypes between healthy human individuals. Turning to this clone: Its matching antigen is unknown.

This table comes from immunoSEQ multiplex PCR, and its TCRdb copy is limited to in-frame clones, with some not included. The data contain around 2.1 million clones, 85% to 95% of them seen just once; the ten biggest clones take up 1.5% to 2%. The V gene's germline CDR1 is SEHNR and CDR2 FQNEAQ (reference sequence). Trimming stripped 5 bases from V and 2 bases from J, with 18 bases between. The CDR3 sequence is 16 residues long. The naive CD8 fraction comprised CD45RO-negative cells positively selected for CCR7 and excluded terminally differentiated effector memory CD45RA+ cells. The donor cohort consisted entirely of Caucasian adults residing in Nashville, Tennessee. General study points: Several donors had 5% to 6% of their naive CD4 clonotypes in common. What naive subsets generally showed was a larger estimated richness than memory subsets showed.

V usage is TRBV7-9 and J usage is TRBJ2-5; D might be TRBD1 or TRBD2, each matching 5 bases. The TCR originated in a man in his late teens or twenties in good health. Some clones in this sample may be carry-over from other donors' samples. Sequenced material: naive CD8+ T cells from PBMCs. CDR3 residues: CASSLLFFGTQETQYF. CDR3 DNA sequence: TGTGCCAGCAGCCTTTTGTTTTTTGGGACGCAAGAGACCCAGTACTTC. The full variable domain, in which reference TRBV7-9 and TRBJ2-5 provide the parts outside the CDR3, is DTGVSQNPRHKITKRGQNVTFRCDPISEHNRLYWYRQTLGQGPEFLTYFQNEAQLEKSRLLSDRFSAERPKGSFSTLEIQRTEQGDSAMYLCASSLLFFGTQETQYFGPGTRLLVL.